This entry lists 2 T cell receptor beta chains sequenced from one sample in a study of beta chain features in type 1 diabetes. Every isolated RNA sample was fully reverse transcribed, so sequencing captured expressed TCRB transcripts. TCRdb keeps only in-frame clones here, not all; method: immunoSEQ multiplex PCR. The repertoire has over 150,000 clones, 6.5% to 10% of them found once; the top ten carry over 0.5%. Study results and caveats: When Type 1 diabetes patients were examined, their TCRB CDR3s proved moderately but significantly shorter in all four CD4+ subsets.

For these TCRs, the target antigens are not known. Sequenced material: central memory CD4+ T cells from blood. The receptors originated from a woman between 18 and 29 years old with type 1 diabetes.

Note on this clone: A junction end diverges from the germline sequence, so it may reflect a read error. The chain links TRBV11-2 to TRBJ2-2; 12 bases agree with TRBD1. Germline V CDR1 and CDR2: SGHAT, FQNNGV. This CDR3 comprises 14 residues. DNA for the CDR3: TGTGCCAGCAGCTTAGTGCGTTGGGACAGGGGGCGAACCTTT. It translates to CASSLVRWDRGRTF.

This chain connects TRBV28 to TRBJ2-7, with TRBD2 matching 10 bases. Germline V gene data show CDR1 as MDHEN and CDR2 as SYDVKM. The CDR3 runs to 14 residues. The junction had 7 bases not matched to a gene; V was cut back by 5 bases and J by 6 bases. CDR3 nucleotide sequence: TGTGCCAGCAGTATACTAGCGGGAAACCTCGAGCAGTACTTC. It yields the protein CASSILAGNLEQYF.